This section outlines one TCR beta chain sequence together with its context. Its antigen is not identified. TCRdb keeps only in-frame clones here, not all; method: immunoSEQ multiplex PCR. The sample contains some 54,000 clones, 87% of which appear only once. These data originate in a study of T cell responses to AZD1222 COVID-19 vaccine. Regarding the study as a whole: Unmutated variant regions are reportedly the target of nearly half of TCRs that are spike-specific.

The material sequenced was peripheral blood, taken on day 0 of AZD1222 vaccination. This TCR derives from an adult in good health.

CDR3 nucleotide sequence: TGTGCAACGGCAGGGGGCGTTGGGCAGTTCTTC. It yields the protein CATAGGVGQFF. The rearrangement links TRBV12-5 to TRBJ2-1, with 8 bases lining up with TRBD1. Germline lookup yields CDR1 LGHNT and CDR2 FRNRAP. The length of the CDR3 is 11 residues.